A single sample is the source of the 5 T cell receptor beta chains below, sequenced in a study of long-term antiretroviral therapy in people with HIV. An immunoSEQ assay, version v3.0, was performed at survey level. Profiling relied on immunoSEQ multiplex PCR, and the TCRdb table lists in-frame clones only, not all of them. The repertoire holds around 17,000 clones, with around 84% as singletons. Specimen: unsorted PBMCs, collected 0.1 years after starting antiretroviral therapy. The origin of the receptors is a man aged 18 to 29 with HIV.

Note on this clone: One end of the junction does not line up with germline, which may come from a read error. The rearrangement uses TRBV7-7 and TRBJ2-1; 8 nucleotides agree with TRBD1. CDR3 length: 18 amino acids. CDR1 and CDR2 (germline): SSHAT, FNYEAQ (reference sequence). The CDR3 region is CASSLGKDLRQGSVEQFF. Written as DNA, the CDR3 is TGTGCTAGCAGCTTAGGTAAGGACCTCCGACAGGGGAGCGTTGAGCAGTTCTTC.

This chain links TRBV12-5 with TRBJ1-6; D is unclear. V lost 1 base to trimming and J lost 9 bases, with 19 bases between them. The CDR3 consists of 17 residues. Germline lookup yields CDR1 LGHNT and CDR2 FRNRAP. The CDR3 loop reads CASGLASDGRSGSPLHF. CDR3 nucleotides: TGTGCTAGTGGTTTGGCAAGTGATGGAAGGTCGGGTTCACCCCTCCACTTT.

V gene TRBV13 combines with J gene TRBJ2-3; D is unresolved. CDR1 and CDR2 (germline): PRHDT, FYEKMQ (reference sequence). CDR3 size: 16 residues. V lost 5 bases and J lost 0, with 15 bases in between. The CDR3 loop reads CASSPNAGASTDTQYF. CDR3 in DNA: TGTGCCAGCAGCCCCAATGCCGGAGCAAGCACAGATACGCAGTATTTT.

The chain carries TRBV7-9 and TRBJ2-3, with 7 positions matching TRBD2. Germline loops: CDR1 SEHNR, CDR2 FQNEAQ (reference sequence). The junction had 3 bases not matched to a gene; V was cut back by 1 base and J by 2 bases. The CDR3 has 15 amino acids. CDR3 DNA: TGTGCCAGCAGCTTAGGCGGGAGCATCACAGATACGCAGTATTTT. Translated: CASSLGGSITDTQYF. Supplemented by reference TRBV7-9 and TRBJ2-3, the full variable domain reads DTGVSQNPRHKITKRGQNVTFRCDPISEHNRLYWYRQTLGQGPEFLTYFQNEAQLEKSRLLSDRFSAERPKGSFSTLEIQRTEQGDSAMYLCASSLGGSITDTQYFGPGTRLTVL.

The V gene is TRBV7-3, the J gene TRBJ2-1; tentative D call: TRBD1 (6 bases). The V end was cut by 2 bases, the J end by 9 bases, with 14 bases between. The CDR3 length is 14 residues. Germline V gives CDR1 SGHTA, CDR2 FQGTGA. The CDR3 spells CASSLQGLGSEQFF. Here the CDR3 DNA reads TGTGCCAGCAGCTTACAGGGGCTTGGTAGTGAGCAGTTCTTC.